The clone carrying this T cell receptor (beta chain) was picked up many times. Its target is unknown. This specimen comes from a study of T-cell reconstitution after alpha-beta-depleted transplantation in children. Study-level findings and limits: Alpha-beta T cells about two months after transplant reportedly derived from several hundred expanded graft clones. Diversity and T-cell counts at one year after transplant derived mostly from new T cells.

This sample's TCRbeta library carried unique molecular identifier barcodes. In TCRdb, the PCR reads were re-called with MiXCR into one record per CDR3 protein. The sample records some 550,000 distinct CDR3 sequences, roughly 23% being singletons. V lost 6 bases, J lost 4 bases, and 21 bases lay in between. The CDR3 sequence is 16 residues long. This sequence was found in a boy in the first two years of life who had a stem cell transplant for acute myeloid leukemia, so the T cells may come from the graft donor. The chain combines TRBV12-3 or TRBV12-4 with TRBJ1-1; no definite D call. The sequenced sample was PBMCs, mostly from graft donor cells, obtained 360 days after TCRalphabeta/CD19-depleted stem cell transplant. CDR3 DNA: TGTGCCAGCAGCCCCCTTTTTCGGGGAGGATCCACTGAAGCTTTCTTT. It yields the protein CASSPLFRGGSTEAFF.